This note documents a single TCR beta chain sequence. The antigen remains undetermined. The entry originates in a study of immune evolution from preneoplasia to lung adenocarcinoma. Study as a whole: HLA loss of heterozygosity: less than 9% AIS, about 15% MIA, about 35% ADC, none AAH.

Points from the study as a whole: T cell clonality was higher in KRAS-mutant than EGFR-mutant or wild-type nodules.

Patients had resection in Japan or China between the mid-2010s and the late 2010s. Macro-dissection enriched premalignant or tumor cells before nucleic acid extraction. Data came from immunoSEQ multiplex PCR; TCRdb stores just in-frame clones and leaves some out. The table lists fewer than 8,500 clones, around 80% of them singletons. Trimming took off 4 bases at V and 3 bases at J, with 19 bases between the two ends. Per the germline V gene, CDR1 is LNHNV and CDR2 is YYDKDF (reference sequence). The CDR3 is made up of 16 amino acids. The material sequenced was FFPE minimally invasive lung adenocarcinoma tissue. The receptor comes from a donor at least 70 years old with lung adenocarcinoma. This sequence joins TRBV15 and TRBJ2-7; D gene unclear. This chain's CDR3 is CATSTRSGGSRYEQYF. For the CDR3, the DNA is TGTGCCACCAGCACCAGGAGTGGTGGGTCGCGCTACGAGCAGTACTTC.